The 17 T cell receptor beta chains below were found in one sample sequenced in a study of cytomegalovirus exposure and HLA in healthy donors. Measured with immunoSEQ multiplex PCR; TCRdb has only the in-frame clones, and not every one. The sample contains about 79,000 clones, 80% to 95% of which appear only once. The sample comprised PBMCs. The source of these receptors is a woman in her twenties or thirties in good health and CMV-seronegative.

The chain has TRBV6-1 and TRBJ1-1; the D gene is possibly TRBD1 (6 bases). The germline V and J ends were trimmed by 0 bases and 7 bases, with 12 bases remaining between them. The CDR3 covers 14 residues. CDR1 is MNHNS, CDR2 SASEGT, per germline. The CDR3 loop reads CASSEAGAANEAFF. The CDR3 nucleotides read TGTGCCAGCAGTGAAGCGGGGGCAGCCAATGAAGCTTTCTTT.

V usage is TRBV7-8 and J usage is TRBJ1-1, with D unclear. V was cut by 5 bases and J by 3 bases, with 7 bases left in between. The CDR3 covers 12 residues. Germline CDR1 and CDR2: SGHVS and FQNEAQ. The CDR3, as DNA: TGTGCCAGCAGCCCACTGTACACTGAAGCTTTCTTT. It codes for CASSPLYTEAFF.

A few counts support this clone. This chain links TRBV4-1 with TRBJ2-7; D possibly corresponds to TRBD1 (6 bases). CDR3 size: 15 residues. V was pared by 2 bases and J by 2 bases, with 13 bases between. Germline CDR1 reads MGHRA; CDR2 reads YSYEKL. CDR3 loop: CASSQLRDTTYEQYF. The CDR3 region has the DNA TGCGCCAGCAGCCAACTCCGGGACACCACCTACGAGCAGTACTTC.

The J gene is TRBJ2-2, the V gene TRBV4-1; TRBD2 matches 10 bases. The CDR3 has 16 residues. V shed 4 bases, J shed 1 base, and the junction held 3 bases outside the gene matches. Germline V lookup: CDR1 MGHRA, CDR2 YSYEKL. Written as DNA, the CDR3 is TGCGCCAGCAGCCCTAGCGGGAGTCTGAACACCGGGGAGCTGTTTTTT. Translating gives CASSPSGSLNTGELFF.

The CDR3, as DNA: TGTGCCAGCAGCCTGACTAGCGGGAGGAGCAATGAGCAGTTCTTC. It encodes CASSLTSGRSNEQFF. The gene calls are TRBV27 and TRBJ2-1; 13 bases are shared with TRBD2. The germline CDR1 and CDR2 sequences are MNHEY and SMNVEV (reference sequence). CDR3 length equals 15 residues. V gave up 6 bases and J gave up 6 bases; unmatched junction bases: 5.

V gene TRBV7-2 combines with J gene TRBJ2-1, with 9 bases matching TRBD2. The CDR3 runs 17 residues. Germline V gene sequence: CDR1 SGHTA, CDR2 FQGNSA. V dropped 4 bases and J dropped 2; count of bases not matched to a gene: 9. CDR3 coding DNA: TGTGCCAGCAGCTCAAAAACCGGGACTAGCCCCTACAATGAGCAGTTCTTC. This translates into CASSSKTGTSPYNEQFF.

As DNA, the CDR3 is TGTGCCAGCAGTTTATATGGCGGGGGAATGGGCCACGAGCAGTACTTC. Encoded protein: CASSLYGGGMGHEQYF. The V gene is TRBV28, the J gene TRBJ2-7, with 7 bases fitting TRBD2. The CDR3 consists of 16 residues. CDR1 MDHEN and CDR2 SYDVKM come from the germline V gene. With 1 base clipped from V and 5 bases from J, the junction kept 11 bases outside the gene matches. The full variable domain, its missing parts supplied by reference TRBV28 and TRBJ2-7, is DVKVTQSSRYLVKRTGEKVFLECVQDMDHENMFWYRQDPGLGLRLIYFSYDVKMKEKGDIPEGYSVSREKKERFSLILESASTNQTSMYLCASSLYGGGMGHEQYFGPGTRLTVT.

The V gene is TRBV7-9, the J gene TRBJ1-1; D is ambiguous. V was pared by 7 bases and J by 10 bases, with 19 bases between. Germline CDR1 reads SEHNR; CDR2 reads FQNEAQ (reference sequence). The CDR3 has 13 amino acids. For the CDR3, the DNA is TGTGCCAGCACCTTTAACGAGGGAGCGGGAGCTTTCTTT. Protein product: CASTFNEGAGAFF.

The chain combines TRBV5-1 with TRBJ2-3; TRBD2 matches at 14 bases. The CDR3 runs to 18 residues. Germline V gives CDR1 SGHRS, CDR2 YFSETQ. V shed 6 bases, J shed 2 bases, and the junction held 11 bases outside the gene matches. Here the CDR3 DNA reads TGCGCCAGCACCCGCGGCGGACTAGCGGGAGGATTCACAGATACGCAGTATTTT. It is translated as CASTRGGLAGGFTDTQYF.

V usage is TRBV21-1 and J usage is TRBJ2-5; the table's D call TRBD1 went unverified against the DNA. TRBV21-1 is tagged as a pseudogene. The CDR3 has 15 residues. CDR3 loop: CASTSLAHRQETQYF. The CDR3 DNA reads TGTGCCAGCACCTCCCTGGCCCACCGCCAAGAGACCCAGTACTTC.

The rearrangement links TRBV6-5 to TRBJ1-3; no clear D gene. CDR1 MNHEY and CDR2 SVGAGI come from the germline V gene. Trimming took 6 bases from V and 0 from J, leaving 12 bases between them. The CDR3 is 15 residues long. Here the CDR3 reads CASRNEPVSGNTIYF. In nucleotides, the CDR3 is TGTGCCAGCAGGAACGAACCAGTCTCTGGAAACACCATATATTTT.

This clone was seen just once. This chain's CDR3 is CASSSQSGGNYGYTF. CDR3 nucleotide sequence: TGTGCCAGTAGTTCTCAATCGGGGGGGAACTATGGCTACACCTTC. This rearrangement joins TRBV19 to TRBJ1-2; tentatively, D is TRBD1 (5 bases). CDR3 length: 15 amino acids. Trimming took 5 bases from V and 2 from J, leaving 15 bases between them. CDR1 and CDR2 from the germline V gene are LNHDA and SQIVND (reference sequence). The variable domain in full, with the rest retrieved from reference TRBV19 and TRBJ1-2, is DGGITQSPKYLFRKEGQNVTLSCEQNLNHDAMYWYRQDPGQGLRLIYYSQIVNDFQKGDIAEGYSVSREKKESFPLTVTSAQKNPTAFYLCASSSQSGGNYGYTFGSGTRLTVV.

This chain uses TRBV6-6 with TRBJ1-2; D gene uncertain. Trimming cost V 7 bases and J 7 bases, with 10 bases left between them. Germline V gene sequence: CDR1 MNHNY, CDR2 SVGAGI (reference sequence). The length of the CDR3 is 11 residues. As DNA, the CDR3 is TGTGCCAGCAAAGCAGAGGGTGGCTACACCTTC. This gives the protein CASKAEGGYTF.

The chain has TRBV18 and TRBJ1-5; 10 nucleotides line up with TRBD1. Germline loops: CDR1 KGHSH, CDR2 LQKENI. This CDR3 is 15 amino acids long. The V gene end was trimmed by 3 bases and the J gene end by 7 bases; junction bases not matched to a gene: 6. The CDR3 DNA sequence: TGTGCCAGCTCACCCCCGGGACAGGGGACCCAGCCCCAGCATTTT. Encoded protein: CASSPPGQGTQPQHF. The full variable domain, completed using reference TRBV18 and TRBJ1-5, is NAGVMQNPRHLVRRRGQEARLRCSPMKGHSHVYWYRQLPEEGLKFMVYLQKENIIDESGMPKERFSAEFPKEGPSILRIQQVVRGDSAAYFCASSPPGQGTQPQHFGDGTRLSIL.

This clone was found once. The V call is TRBV9, the J call TRBJ1-1; 9 bases match TRBD1. The CDR3 is 15 residues long. Germline lookup yields CDR1 SGDLS and CDR2 YYNGEE. V lost 4 bases to trimming and J lost 4 bases; unmatched junction nucleotides: 8. The CDR3 loop reads CASSSRTGVITEAFF. In nucleotides, the CDR3 is TGTGCCAGCAGCTCCCGGACAGGGGTTATCACTGAAGCTTTCTTT.

The J gene is TRBJ1-6, the V gene TRBV19; D unclear. The length of the CDR3 is 15 residues. Germline CDR1 is LNHDA and CDR2 is SQIVND (reference sequence). V shed 2 bases and J shed 5 bases, with 10 bases lying between them. CDR3 nucleotide sequence: TGTGCCAGTAGTATAAGCGGGGTGGATAATTCACCCCTCCACTTT. It translates to CASSISGVDNSPLHF.

This chain joins TRBV6-5 and TRBJ1-1; D may be TRBD1 (5 bases). Per germline, CDR1 MNHEY and CDR2 SVGAGI. CDR3 length equals 14 residues. V lost 4 bases and J lost 1, with 10 bases in between. This chain's CDR3 is CASSFKGPNTEAFF. The CDR3 DNA follows: TGTGCCAGCAGTTTCAAGGGGCCGAACACTGAAGCTTTCTTT.